The T cell receptor beta chain under discussion was sequenced for a study of shared clonotypes between healthy human individuals. The repertoire was sequenced with immunoSEQ multiplex PCR; TCRdb's copy has only in-frame clones and lacks some. The table lists some 650,000 clones, 97% of them singletons, with 0.045% to 0.06% in the top ten. The trim removed 8 bases at V and 0 bases at J, leaving 8 bases unmatched. The CDR3 consists of 15 residues. Germline CDR1 MDHEN, CDR2 SYDVKM. The sequencing sample was made of naive CD4+ T cells sorted from blood. As to subset: CD45RA+ positively selected. The rearrangement joins TRBV28 to TRBJ2-3, with TRBD1 matching over 7 bases. This clonotype originated in a woman aged 25-40 years in good health. DNA of the CDR3: TGTGCCAGCGGAAAGGGACAGCTTAGCACAGATACGCAGTATTTT. Protein: CASGKGQLSTDTQYF. Looking up the rest from reference TRBV28 and TRBJ2-3 gives the full variable domain: DVKVTQSSRYLVKRTGEKVFLECVQDMDHENMFWYRQDPGLGLRLIYFSYDVKMKEKGDIPEGYSVSREKKERFSLILESASTNQTSMYLCASGKGQLSTDTQYFGPGTRLTVL.